This T cell receptor beta chain appears in the sequencing data of a study of blood T cell repertoires in COVID-19. Study-wide background: Researchers got acute and convalescent COVID-19 samples from the United States, Italy and Spain. The analysed material was cDNA or gDNA that came from T cells, B-cell-depleted T cells, or PBMCs.

As originally analysed: Quantification of nucleated cells was approximated via reference gene primer amplification. This table comes from immunoSEQ multiplex PCR, and its TCRdb copy is limited to in-frame clones, with some not included. V, J and clone size reflect that table, while D and trimming were determined from the DNA. Found here are a few hundred thousand clones, 70% to 90% of them singletons; the top ten hold about 12%. This clone was seen only once. The specimen was peripheral blood. The clonotype comes from a woman between 18 and 30 years old who had recovered from COVID-19.

For the CDR3, the DNA is TGTGCCAGCAGCCGACCCCGGGGGTGGGAACAGGAACTCGAGCAGTACTTC. Residues: CASSRPRGWEQELEQYF. V usage is TRBV7-6 and J usage is TRBJ2-7, with D possibly TRBD2 on 6 matching bases. The V end was cut by 5 bases, the J end by 6 bases, with 26 bases between. This CDR3 contains 17 residues. Germline assignment: CDR1 SGHVS and CDR2 FNYEAQ.